This TCR beta chain was sequenced during a study of T cell responses to AZD1222 COVID-19 vaccine. Concerning this clone itself: Its cognate antigen is unknown.

Findings of the study overall: Unmutated variant regions reportedly attract nearly half of all spike-specific TCRs. A mostly white British donor set with more females was recruited, and clonal diversity was possibly underestimated. Baseline testing showed seropositivity in only 6 or 7 AZD1222 recipients. The study sampled repertoires only after the peak T cell response.

Using immunoSEQ multiplex PCR, the repertoire was profiled, and TCRdb retains in-frame clones only, with some absent. The sample contains 150,000 to 200,000 clones, roughly 87% of which appear only once. The clonotype was recovered from an adult in good health. The starting material was peripheral blood, obtained on day 0 of AZD1222 vaccination.

The CDR3 loop reads CAARDRLSDTQYF. In DNA, the CDR3 is TGTGCCGCCCGGGACAGGCTCTCAGATACGCAGTATTTT. V gene TRBV6-5 combines with J gene TRBJ2-3; 8 positions match TRBD1. Germline CDR1 and CDR2: MNHEY and SVGAGI. V lost 11 bases to trimming and J lost 4 bases; unmatched junction nucleotides: 8. CDR3 length: 13 amino acids.